The rows below give T cell receptor beta chains drawn from one sample of a study of tumor and adjacent non-tumor tissue in lung cancer. MiXCR was run by TCRdb on the multiplex PCR reads, yielding one entry per CDR3 protein. The repertoire holds under 140,000 distinct CDR3 sequences, 84% seen once, with about 23% in the top ten. Sequenced: lung tumor tissue. The receptors were gathered from an older man with non-small cell lung cancer. The CDR3 runs from the conserved cysteine through the conserved F or W. The D gene is left open where the match is weak. Size is omitted from some rows. Given values are once, few, many or a class for expanded clones.

D: TRBD1
size: .
J: TRBJ2-7
V: TRBV29-1
CDR3: CSVAWTGGEQYF
DNA: TGCAGCGTTGCTTGGACAGGGGGTGAGCAGTACTTC

D: .
size: .
J: TRBJ1-5
V: TRBV12-3/TRBV12-4
CDR3: CASSLFSPTSHQPQHF
DNA: TGTGCCAGCAGTTTATTCAGTCCTACGAGCCATCAGCCCCAGCATTTT

D: .
size: .
J: TRBJ2-7
V: TRBV12-3/TRBV12-4
CDR3: CVSSYMSTCYEQYF
DNA: TGTGTCAGCAGTTATATGAGTACCTGCTACGAGCAGTACTTC

D: TRBD1
size: .
J: TRBJ2-1
V: TRBV6-1
CDR3: CASRGTAWGEQFF
DNA: TGTGCCAGCAGGGGGACAGCATGGGGTGAGCAGTTCTTC

D: TRBD1
size: .
J: TRBJ2-6
V: TRBV6-5
CDR3: CASSRTGGFRANVLTF
DNA: TGTGCCAGCAGTAGGACAGGGGGCTTTAGGGCCAACGTCCTGACTTTC

D: .
size: .
J: TRBJ1-1
V: TRBV11-3
CDR3: CGSSLFSIRMNTEAFF
DNA: TGTGGCAGCAGCTTATTTAGCATCAGGATGAACACTGAAGCTTTCTTC

D: .
size: .
J: TRBJ2-5
V: TRBV5-1
CDR3: CASSARQPRETQYF
DNA: TGCGCAAGCAGCGCGAGACAGCCTCGAGAGACCCAGTACTTC

D: .
size: .
J: TRBJ1-6
V: TRBV6-2/TRBV6-3
CDR3: CASSRPLPDSTLHF
DNA: TGTGCCAGCAGCCGGCCGCTACCCGATTCAACCCTCCACTTT

D: .
size: .
J: TRBJ1-1
V: TRBV20-1
CDR3: CSANPSGLGTEVFF
DNA: TGCAGTGCTAACCCCTCCGGTTTGGGCACTGAAGTTTTCTTT

D: TRBD1
size: .
J: TRBJ2-3
V: TRBV12-3/TRBV12-4
CDR3: CASSLVQDREGELYLTQYF
DNA: TGTGCCAGCAGTTTGGTCCAGGACAGGGAAGGGGAGCTTTATTTGACGCAGTATTTT

D: .
size: .
J: TRBJ1-3
V: TRBV20-1
CDR3: CSARDRIAEKKNTIYF
DNA: TGCAGTGCTAGAGATCGGATAGCAGAGAAGAAAAACACCATATATTTT

D: TRBD2
size: .
J: TRBJ2-5
V: TRBV10-3
CDR3: CAISESTAGLGTQYF
DNA: TGTGCCATCAGTGAGTCCACAGCGGGACTAGGGACTCAGTACTTC

D: TRBD1
size: .
J: TRBJ2-3
V: TRBV28
CDR3: CVSSSWDRGSTDRQYF
DNA: TGTGTCAGCAGTTCGTGGGACAGGGGTAGCACAGATAGGCAGTATTTT

D: TRBD1
size: .
J: TRBJ2-1
V: TRBV10-3
CDR3: CAICSGQVVHEQFF
DNA: TGTGCCATCTGTTCGGGACAGGTAGTTCATGAGCAGTTCTTC

D: TRBD2
size: many
J: TRBJ2-1
V: TRBV12-5
CDR3: CASGSKLAGGPSGEQFF
DNA: TGTGCTAGTGGTTCGAAACTAGCGGGGGGCCCCTCGGGTGAGCAGTTCTTC